These T cell receptor beta chains were read from a single sample in a study of Ad26.COV2.S vaccination and SARS-CoV-2 variants. Data came from immunoSEQ multiplex PCR; TCRdb stores just in-frame clones and leaves some out. The repertoire includes approximately 360,000 clones, roughly four fifths of them detected once, and around 7% sits in the top ten. The sequencing used peripheral blood, collected in a trial of Ad26.COV2.S vaccine versus placebo. The receptors were sampled from a person aged 18-60 years who received the Ad26.COV2.S COVID-19 vaccine or a placebo. The CDR3 runs from the conserved cysteine through the conserved F or W. D genes are given only for firm matches. Expanded clones are given a class, and other clones once, few, many or no size at all.

D: -
size: -
J: TRBJ1-1
V: TRBV9
DNA: TGTGCCAGCAGCCGGGACCCCGGGACTGAAGCTTTCTTT
CDR3: CASSRDPGTEAFF

D: -
size: -
J: TRBJ1-3
V: TRBV14
DNA: TGTGCCAGCAGCCAATTGGGCCTCTCTGGAAACACCATATATTTT
CDR3: CASSQLGLSGNTIYF

D: -
size: -
J: TRBJ2-7
V: TRBV19
DNA: TGTGCCAGTAGTAGGAGGGGGGGCTCCTACGAGCAGTACTTC
CDR3: CASSRRGGSYEQYF

D: -
size: -
J: TRBJ2-1
V: TRBV12-3/TRBV12-4
DNA: TGTGCCAGCAGTTTTAGGGCATACAATGAGCAGTTCTTC
CDR3: CASSFRAYNEQFF

D: -
size: -
J: TRBJ1-2
V: TRBV29-1
DNA: TGCAGCGTTGAGGCAGGGAACGGCTACACCTTC
CDR3: CSVEAGNGYTF

D: -
size: -
J: TRBJ2-7
V: TRBV27
DNA: TGTGCCAGCAGTCCAAAGGGGATGGGCTACGAGCAGTACTTC
CDR3: CASSPKGMGYEQYF

D: -
size: -
J: TRBJ1-2
V: TRBV6-5
DNA: TGTGCCAGCAGTAGGACGGTACCTAACTATGGCTACACCTTC
CDR3: CASSRTVPNYGYTF

D: -
size: -
J: TRBJ2-7
V: TRBV5-1
DNA: TGCGCCAGCAGCTTTTTCGGGGGAACCTACGAGCAGTACTTC
CDR3: CASSFFGGTYEQYF

D: -
size: -
J: TRBJ2-7
V: TRBV6-5
DNA: TGTGCCAGCAGTTATGGGGCCTCGGCCTACGAGCAGTACTTC
CDR3: CASSYGASAYEQYF

D: TRBD1
size: -
J: TRBJ2-5
V: TRBV6-2/TRBV6-3
DNA: TGTGCCAGCAGTTACTACAGGGGTGGGGAGACCCAGTACTTC
CDR3: CASSYYRGGETQYF

D: -
size: few
J: TRBJ1-1
V: TRBV20-1
DNA: TGCAGTGCCGTTAAGGGGATTGAAGCTTTCTTT
CDR3: CSAVKGIEAFF

D: TRBD1
size: -
J: TRBJ2-1
V: TRBV4-3
DNA: TGCGCCAGCAGCCATCCAGACAGGGGGCTAGACAATGAGCAGTTCTTC
CDR3: CASSHPDRGLDNEQFF

D: TRBD2
size: -
J: TRBJ2-3
V: TRBV10-1
DNA: TGCGCCAGCAGTGGAGGGTGGGCTAGCGGAAGATCAGATACGCAGTATTTT
CDR3: CASSGGWASGRSDTQYF

D: TRBD2
size: -
J: TRBJ2-7
V: TRBV6-5
DNA: TGTGCCAGCCTCAGCGGGAGCTCCTACGAGCAGTACTTC
CDR3: CASLSGSSYEQYF

D: TRBD1
size: -
J: TRBJ1-5
V: TRBV23-1
DNA: TGCGCCAGCAGTCAAGGATGGGACAGGGGGCTTTATAGCAATCAGCCCCAGCATTTT
CDR3: CASSQGWDRGLYSNQPQHF

D: TRBD1
size: -
J: TRBJ1-1
V: TRBV6-5
DNA: TGTGCCAGCAGTTACCTAGGGACAGGGGTAACTGAAGCTTTCTTT
CDR3: CASSYLGTGVTEAFF

D: -
size: -
J: TRBJ2-7
V: TRBV28
DNA: TGTGCCAGCCGCTCCTCCTACGAGCAGTACTTC
CDR3: CASRSSYEQYF

D: -
size: few
J: TRBJ1-3
V: TRBV6-1
DNA: TGTGCCAGCAGTGAGAGGCGGGAGTCAACTACCATATATTTT
CDR3: CASSERRESTTIYF

D: -
size: -
J: TRBJ2-7
V: TRBV7-9
DNA: TGTGCCAGCAGCTCAGGGGTGGGTTATAACGAGCAGTACTTC
CDR3: CASSSGVGYNEQYF

D: TRBD1
size: -
J: TRBJ1-2
V: TRBV13
DNA: TGTGCCAGCAGCTTCGGGACAGGGGGCGGCTATGGCTACACCTTC
CDR3: CASSFGTGGGYGYTF

D: -
size: -
J: TRBJ2-3
V: TRBV23-1
DNA: TGCGCCAGCAGTATACGGATAAGAAGCACAGATACGCAGTATTTT
CDR3: CASSIRIRSTDTQYF

D: -
size: -
J: TRBJ2-7
V: TRBV7-9
DNA: TGTGCCAGCAGCAATAACCGGGACAACTCCTACGAGCAGTACTTC
CDR3: CASSNNRDNSYEQYF

D: -
size: -
J: TRBJ2-7
V: TRBV11-3
DNA: TGTGCCAGCAGCCCGAAGTCCTACGAGCAGTACTTC
CDR3: CASSPKSYEQYF

D: -
size: -
J: TRBJ2-7
V: TRBV18
DNA: TGTGCCAGCTCTCCTCAGGGGGGCTACGAGCAGTACTTC
CDR3: CASSPQGGYEQYF

D: TRBD1
size: -
J: TRBJ2-1
V: TRBV7-9
DNA: TGTGCCAGCAGCCCCTACAGGGGGGTAAGGAATGAGCAGTTCTTC
CDR3: CASSPYRGVRNEQFF

D: TRBD1
size: -
J: TRBJ1-2
V: TRBV6-5
DNA: TGTGCCAGCAGTTACGAGGCAGGGGGAATTGGTGGCTACACCTTC
CDR3: CASSYEAGGIGGYTF

D: -
size: few
J: TRBJ1-2
V: TRBV30
DNA: TGTGCCTGGAGTGTACCAGGGTTGGTATACACCTTC
CDR3: CAWSVPGLVYTF

D: -
size: -
J: TRBJ2-5
V: TRBV7-6
DNA: TGTGCCAGCAGCTTAGCCGCGGGTTGGGAGACCCAGTACTTC
CDR3: CASSLAAGWETQYF

D: -
size: -
J: TRBJ2-5
V: TRBV7-9
DNA: TGTGCCAGCAGCTTAGTTGGTGGGGGCCGAGAGACCCAGTACTTC
CDR3: CASSLVGGGRETQYF

D: -
size: once
J: TRBJ1-2
V: TRBV6-5
DNA: TGTGCCAGCACAAGGGGACAAACCTATGGCTACACCTTC
CDR3: CASTRGQTYGYTF

D: -
size: -
J: TRBJ2-3
V: TRBV27
DNA: TGTGCCAGCACCCTCCTAGGAGGGGGCCGTGTAGATACGCAGTATTTT
CDR3: CASTLLGGGRVDTQYF

D: -
size: -
J: TRBJ1-2
V: TRBV6-5
DNA: TGTGCCAGCAGGACACTCTATGGCTACACCTTC
CDR3: CASRTLYGYTF

D: -
size: -
J: TRBJ1-1
V: TRBV5-4
DNA: TGTGCCAGCAGCTTACGGGACCTGAACACTGAAGCTTTCTTT
CDR3: CASSLRDLNTEAFF

D: TRBD2
size: -
J: TRBJ2-7
V: TRBV7-3
DNA: TGTGCCAGCAGCCTCAGCGGGGCGGAAGAGCAGTACTTC
CDR3: CASSLSGAEEQYF

D: -
size: -
J: TRBJ2-3
V: TRBV4-3
DNA: TGCGCCAGCAGCTACAGGGCTGATGGACGGGATACGCAGTATTTT
CDR3: CASSYRADGRDTQYF

D: -
size: once
J: TRBJ1-2
V: TRBV11-1
DNA: TGTGCCAGCGCCCCCTGGGGCACAGATAACTATGGCTACACCTTC
CDR3: CASAPWGTDNYGYTF

D: -
size: -
J: TRBJ2-7
V: TRBV10-3
DNA: TGTGCCATCAGTGGGGAGACAGAGAGCTACGAGCAGTACTTC
CDR3: CAISGETESYEQYF

D: -
size: -
J: TRBJ2-7
V: TRBV19
DNA: TGTGCCAGTAGCGGACAGAACTCCTACGAGCAGTACTTC
CDR3: CASSGQNSYEQYF

D: -
size: -
J: TRBJ2-3
V: TRBV12-3/TRBV12-4
DNA: TGTGCCAGCAGGGCCAAATACGGTGCGGCGCAGTATTTT
CDR3: CASRAKYGAAQYF

D: -
size: -
J: TRBJ2-7
V: TRBV18
DNA: TGTGCCAGCTTAGGTGTAAAGGGAGCGTCCTACGAGCAGTACTTC
CDR3: CASLGVKGASYEQYF

D: -
size: -
J: TRBJ1-2
V: TRBV5-5
DNA: TGTGCCAGCAGCGCCCGGGACTTCCGGGCGAATGGCTACACCTTC
CDR3: CASSARDFRANGYTF

D: TRBD1
size: -
J: TRBJ2-7
V: TRBV27
DNA: TGTGCCAGCAGTTTTGCGGGACAGGGGATATACGAGCAGTACTTC
CDR3: CASSFAGQGIYEQYF

D: -
size: -
J: TRBJ1-1
V: TRBV28
DNA: TGTGCCAGCAGTTTTCTTTTACGGGCCGAAGCTTTCTTT
CDR3: CASSFLLRAEAFF

D: -
size: -
J: TRBJ2-3
V: TRBV6-5
DNA: TGTGCCAGCGGGGCAAGAAGGGATACGCAGTATTTT
CDR3: CASGARRDTQYF

D: TRBD1
size: -
J: TRBJ2-1
V: TRBV7-3
DNA: TGTGCCAGCAGCCGGGGACAGGGGGCCCGCAGCTCCTACAATGAGCAGTTCTTC
CDR3: CASSRGQGARSSYNEQFF

D: -
size: -
J: TRBJ2-2
V: TRBV9
DNA: TGTGCCAGCAGGTCCGGGTTGGGGGAGCTGTTTTTT
CDR3: CASRSGLGELFF

D: -
size: -
J: TRBJ2-3
V: TRBV5-5
DNA: TGTGCCAGCAGCTTGGGACGAGGGAGGAAAGATACGCAGTATTTT
CDR3: CASSLGRGRKDTQYF